Listed below are T cell receptor beta chains from one sample, sequenced in a study of blood T cell repertoires in COVID-19. The table came from immunoSEQ multiplex PCR; TCRdb's copy has only in-frame clones and leaves some out. The sample records 50,000 to 75,000 clones, around 91% being singletons. What was sequenced was peripheral blood. These receptors came from a human donor in a cohort sampled during active COVID-19. Each CDR3 is given without its conserved first and last residue.

v_gene: TRBV6-6; CDR3aa: ASGPSGGPQETQY
v_gene: TRBV15; CDR3aa: ATSYQTSDGTDTQY
v_gene: TRBV19; CDR3aa: ATQTGGASEQY
v_gene: TRBV28; CDR3aa: ASRRVVEETQY
v_gene: TRBV30; CDR3aa: AARGGFYEQY
v_gene: TRBV18; CDR3aa: ASSLTQSGTSGGAGADTQY
v_gene: TRBV4-3; CDR3aa: ASSQEKQGPNNNSPLH
v_gene: TRBV5-1; CDR3aa: ASSQQGAELGNTIY
v_gene: TRBV6-6; CDR3aa: ASSLYSGRSYEQY
v_gene: TRBV4-2; CDR3aa: ASSQVQGGNQPQH
v_gene: TRBV4-3; CDR3aa: ASSQETRDYGYT
v_gene: TRBV5-1; CDR3aa: ASSLGDPTGPPEY
v_gene: TRBV3-1/TRBV3-2; CDR3aa: ASSQASYEQY
v_gene: TRBV9; CDR3aa: ASSIQTRLAGNEQF
v_gene: TRBV7-3; CDR3aa: ASSLIGTGSSYT
v_gene: TRBV6-5; CDR3aa: AGGKVATNEKLF
v_gene: TRBV3-1/TRBV3-2; CDR3aa: ASSQGGTVRYNSPLH
v_gene: TRBV15; CDR3aa: ATSIKWGLAGNYEQY
v_gene: TRBV6-4; CDR3aa: ASRAAGMAEAF
v_gene: TRBV28; CDR3aa: ASRSGSTDTQY
v_gene: TRBV7-9; CDR3aa: ASEDRGYEQY
v_gene: TRBV9; CDR3aa: ASSVGGISGEQY
v_gene: TRBV9; CDR3aa: ASSPTSSAGTSTDTQY
v_gene: TRBV5-4; CDR3aa: ASSLGDREDGYT
v_gene: TRBV5-1; CDR3aa: ASSRNPGQGFDEQF
v_gene: TRBV28; CDR3aa: ATSRGGRVANYGYT
v_gene: TRBV9; CDR3aa: ASSEQGGNADTQY
v_gene: TRBV6-2/TRBV6-3; CDR3aa: ASSPNRGLREGLFSQF
v_gene: TRBV21-1; CDR3aa: ASKSGSTLH
v_gene: TRBV13; CDR3aa: ASSLGAGGDEQF
v_gene: TRBV19; CDR3aa: ASSKSQGTGELF
v_gene: TRBV14; CDR3aa: ASSQAAASQY
v_gene: TRBV3-1/TRBV3-2; CDR3aa: ASSQDGQGWKETQY
v_gene: TRBV7-2; CDR3aa: ASSGYGSSYNEQF
v_gene: TRBV2; CDR3aa: ASSRIQGEETQY
v_gene: TRBV14; CDR3aa: ASSQDSRYGYT
v_gene: TRBV30; CDR3aa: AWSKAGTGYT
v_gene: TRBV5-4; CDR3aa: ASSLVLANTGELF
v_gene: TRBV28; CDR3aa: ASSIPRLAEQY
v_gene: TRBV7-3; CDR3aa: ASSLAAGGIRTGELF
v_gene: TRBV5-1; CDR3aa: ASSLWSGRGSYNEQF
v_gene: TRBV19; CDR3aa: ASSIAGGLPDTQY
v_gene: TRBV24-1; CDR3aa: ATSEGQPPADTQY
v_gene: TRBV7-2; CDR3aa: ASSFPSGGTQYEQY
v_gene: TRBV9; CDR3aa: ASSPGLAGGELF
v_gene: TRBV5-1; CDR3aa: ASSLIDRTSSPLH
v_gene: TRBV7-9; CDR3aa: ASSPDRSHYEQY
v_gene: TRBV7-6; CDR3aa: ASSFSGETQY
v_gene: TRBV18; CDR3aa: ASSSQGAGATGANVLT
v_gene: TRBV7-9; CDR3aa: ASSLEQGGHKNIQY